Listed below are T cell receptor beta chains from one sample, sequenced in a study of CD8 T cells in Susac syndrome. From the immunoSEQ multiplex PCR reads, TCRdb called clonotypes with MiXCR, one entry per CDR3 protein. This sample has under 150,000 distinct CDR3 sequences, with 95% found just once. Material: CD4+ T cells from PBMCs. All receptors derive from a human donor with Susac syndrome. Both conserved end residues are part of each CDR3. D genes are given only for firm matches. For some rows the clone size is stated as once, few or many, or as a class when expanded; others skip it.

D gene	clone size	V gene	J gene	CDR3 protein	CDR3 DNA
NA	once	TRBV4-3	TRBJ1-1	CASSQGSTTGSTEAFF	TGCGCCAGCAGCCAAGGGAGCACGACAGGTTCCACTGAAGCTTTCTTT
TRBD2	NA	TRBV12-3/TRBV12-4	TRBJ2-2	CASRPGLDAGELFF	TGTGCCAGCAGACCAGGACTAGACGCCGGGGAGCTGTTTTTT
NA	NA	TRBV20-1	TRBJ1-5	CSASQGRGQPQHF	TGCAGTGCTAGCCAGGGGCGGGGACAGCCCCAGCATTTT
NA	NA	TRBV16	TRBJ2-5	CASSQLDSIQETQYF	TGTGCCAGCAGCCAACTAGACAGCATCCAAGAGACCCAGTACTTC
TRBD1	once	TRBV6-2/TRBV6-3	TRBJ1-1	CASSYRQGTEAFF	TGTGCCAGCAGTTACCGACAGGGCACTGAAGCTTTCTTT
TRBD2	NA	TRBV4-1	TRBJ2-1	CASSQDRGTGGFLEQFF	TGCGCCAGCAGCCAAGATAGGGGAACGGGAGGGTTTCTTGAGCAGTTCTTC
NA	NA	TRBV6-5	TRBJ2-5	CASSPDMGETQYF	TGTGCCAGCAGCCCCGATATGGGGGAGACCCAGTACTTC
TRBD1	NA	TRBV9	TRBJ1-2	CASTPGQGDYGYTF	TGTGCCAGCACCCCGGGACAGGGGGACTATGGCTACACCTTC
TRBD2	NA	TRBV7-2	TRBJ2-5	CASSRRGGQETQYF	TGTGCCAGCAGCCGCCGGGGGGGCCAAGAGACCCAGTACTTC
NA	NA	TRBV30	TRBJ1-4	CAWSDGVGEKLFF	TGTGCCTGGAGTGATGGGGTAGGGGAAAAACTGTTTTTT